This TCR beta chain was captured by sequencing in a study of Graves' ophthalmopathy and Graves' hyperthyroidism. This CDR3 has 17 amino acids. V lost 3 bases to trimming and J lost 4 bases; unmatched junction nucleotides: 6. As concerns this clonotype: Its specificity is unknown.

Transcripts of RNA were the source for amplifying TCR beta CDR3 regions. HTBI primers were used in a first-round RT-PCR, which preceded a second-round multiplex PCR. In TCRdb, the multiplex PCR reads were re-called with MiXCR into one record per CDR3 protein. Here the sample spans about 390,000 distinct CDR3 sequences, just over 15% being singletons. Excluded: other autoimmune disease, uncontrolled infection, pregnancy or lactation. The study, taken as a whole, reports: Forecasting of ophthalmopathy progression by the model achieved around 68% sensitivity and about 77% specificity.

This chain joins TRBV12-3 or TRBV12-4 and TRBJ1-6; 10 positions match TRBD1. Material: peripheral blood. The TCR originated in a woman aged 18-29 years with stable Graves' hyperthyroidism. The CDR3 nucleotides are TGTGCCAGCAGTTTGGGGACAGGGGCTCCTTATAATTCACCCCTCCACTTT. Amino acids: CASSLGTGAPYNSPLHF.